The next 30 T cell receptor beta chains were all read from a single sample in a study of technical replicates of blood from several donors. Sequenced by immunoSEQ multiplex PCR; TCRdb stores in-frame clones only, minus some. Of tens of thousands of clones listed, 93% are singletons. Sequencing was performed on T cells isolated from PBMCs. The receptors derive from a human donor in good health.

The chain employs TRBV7-9 and TRBJ2-1; D uncertain. The germline V and J ends were trimmed by 1 base and 6 bases, with 7 bases remaining between them. Germline CDR1 and CDR2: SEHNR and FQNEAQ (reference sequence). The CDR3 has 13 amino acids. CDR3 region: CASSLGDANEQFF. The CDR3 DNA is TGTGCCAGCAGCTTAGGCGATGCCAATGAGCAGTTCTTC. Complete variable domain (other parts from reference TRBV7-9 and TRBJ2-1): DTGVSQNPRHKITKRGQNVTFRCDPISEHNRLYWYRQTLGQGPEFLTYFQNEAQLEKSRLLSDRFSAERPKGSFSTLEIQRTEQGDSAMYLCASSLGDANEQFFGPGTRLTVL.

The chain links TRBV28 to TRBJ2-2, with 7 bases lining up with TRBD2. Germline CDR1 and CDR2: MDHEN and SYDVKM. CDR3 length equals 17 residues. V lost 4 bases to trimming and J lost 3 bases; unmatched junction nucleotides: 11. This CDR3 reads CASSWGLGLLYTGELFF. CDR3 sequence (DNA): TGTGCCAGCAGTTGGGGTCTGGGACTACTCTACACCGGGGAGCTGTTTTTT.

The V and J genes are TRBV6-5 and TRBJ2-2; perhaps TRBD2 as D (6 bases). The CDR3 length is 14 residues. Germline V gives CDR1 MNHEY, CDR2 SVGAGI. The V end lost 6 bases, the J end lost 4 bases, and 12 bases lay between the germline ends. The CDR3 reads CASSPRGSTGELFF. DNA of the CDR3: TGTGCCAGCAGCCCCCGGGGGAGCACCGGGGAGCTGTTTTTT.

The chain recombines TRBV12-5 with TRBJ2-1; 9 bases match TRBD2. Per the germline V gene, CDR1 is LGHNT and CDR2 is FRNRAP. The CDR3 totals 15 residues. V shed 1 base, J shed 8 bases, and the junction held 6 bases outside the gene matches. The CDR3 loop is CASGLDSGSFYEQFF. CDR3 DNA sequence: TGTGCTAGTGGTTTGGATAGCGGGAGTTTCTATGAGCAGTTCTTC.

The gene calls are TRBV9 and TRBJ2-2; no clear D. The germline V and J ends were trimmed by 2 bases and 7 bases, with 9 bases remaining between them. The CDR3 runs 13 residues. Germline lookup yields CDR1 SGDLS and CDR2 YYNGEE. This CDR3 reads CASSVPRDGELFF. The CDR3 nucleotides read TGTGCCAGCAGCGTTCCACGAGACGGGGAGCTGTTTTTT.

This clone was observed a single time. The V gene is TRBV4-1, the J gene TRBJ1-3; a possible D gene is TRBD1 (5 bases). The CDR3 covers 16 residues. Germline V lookup: CDR1 MGHRA, CDR2 YSYEKL. V gave up 1 base and J gave up 2 bases, with 12 bases separating them. CDR3 coding DNA: TGCGCCAGCAGCCAAGGACCCCAGGGTACTGGAAACACCATATATTTT. Translating it yields CASSQGPQGTGNTIYF.

V is TRBV4-1 and J is TRBJ1-3; D call uncertain. CDR3 length: 19 residues. V lost 4 bases to trimming and J lost 0 bases, with 22 bases between them. The germline gives CDR1 MGHRA, CDR2 YSYEKL. CDR3 in DNA: TGCGCCAGCAGCCGAGAGATACTTTTGCGAGTAAGCTCTGGAAACACCATATATTTT. It translates to CASSREILLRVSSGNTIYF.

This sequence joins TRBV6-5 and TRBJ2-7, with TRBD1 identical over 8 bases. The V and J ends lost 0 bases and 1 base, in that order; junction bases with no gene match: 2. Germline CDR1 and CDR2: MNHEY and SVGAGI. This CDR3 is built from 15 residues. CDR3 amino acids: CASSYSDRGSYEQYF. CDR3 DNA: TGTGCCAGCAGTTACTCCGACAGGGGATCCTACGAGCAGTACTTC.

The V gene is TRBV9, the J gene TRBJ2-3; 13 bases are shared with TRBD2. J gave up 4 bases and V 3 bases, and 2 bases lay outside the gene matches. Germline CDR1 SGDLS, CDR2 YYNGEE. This CDR3 has 15 residues. DNA of the CDR3: TGTGCCAGCAGCGAAACTAGCGGGGGGGCAGATACGCAGTATTTT. Translating gives CASSETSGGADTQYF.

The V and J genes are TRBV21-1 and TRBJ2-7; whether TRBD2, the table's D call, matches the DNA was not checked. TRBV21-1 is a pseudogene segment. The CDR3 runs 15 residues. The CDR3 loop reads CASSKAPRGAYEQYF. DNA for the CDR3: TGTGCCAGCAGCAAAGCCCCCCGGGGGGCCTACGAGCAGTACTTC.

This clone was seen a few times. The chain uses TRBV2 and TRBJ1-1; D call uncertain. V shed 2 bases and J shed 5 bases, with 6 bases lying between them. The CDR3 has 12 amino acids. CDR1 is SNHLY and CDR2 is FYNNEI in the germline V gene. CDR3 nucleotides: TGTGCCAGCAGTGAATATCGGACTGAAGCTTTCTTT. Its translation is CASSEYRTEAFF.

This rearrangement joins TRBV19 to TRBJ1-1; D possibly corresponds to TRBD1 (6 bases). Germline V CDR1 and CDR2: LNHDA, SQIVND (reference sequence). CDR3 size: 13 residues. Trimming pared 9 bases from V and 0 bases from J, leaving 11 bases between. CDR3 coding DNA: TGTGCCAGCACCACAGGGATGAACACTGAAGCTTTCTTT. Translated, it gives CASTTGMNTEAFF.

This sequence joins TRBV7-6 and TRBJ2-7; TRBD1 aligns across 8 bases. The ends lost 11 bases at V and 5 bases at J; junction bases unmatched: 20. Germline lookup yields CDR1 SGHVS and CDR2 FNYEAQ. The CDR3 extends over 16 amino acids. The DNA of the CDR3 is TGTGCCTCTGGACAGGGTCAGTCTATAGGGCTCGACGAGCAGTACTTC. Translated: CASGQGQSIGLDEQYF.

The genes are TRBV6-1 and TRBJ2-7, with 8 positions matching TRBD1. J lost 0 bases, V lost 4 bases, and 5 bases had no gene match. The CDR3 consists of 15 residues. From germline, CDR1 is MNHNS and CDR2 SASEGT. The CDR3 sequence is CASSVVTGGSYEQYF. Here the CDR3 DNA reads TGTGCCAGCAGTGTCGTAACAGGGGGCTCCTACGAGCAGTACTTC.

The V and J genes are TRBV2 and TRBJ1-2; D is uncertain. Looked up from germline, CDR1 is SNHLY and CDR2 is FYNNEI. V was pared by 8 bases and J by 4 bases, with 11 bases between. The CDR3 runs 12 residues. The CDR3 sequence: CASWRVGYGYTF. The CDR3 region has the DNA TGTGCCAGCTGGAGGGTAGGCTATGGCTACACCTTC.

The genes are TRBV7-3 and TRBJ2-2; 8 bases fit TRBD2. V lost 5 bases to trimming and J lost 3 bases; unmatched junction nucleotides: 5. Germline assignment: CDR1 SGHTA and CDR2 FQGTGA. This CDR3 contains 15 residues. The CDR3 bases are TGTGCCAGCAGCCGGGGGGGCGAGGACACCGGGGAGCTGTTTTTT. It is translated as CASSRGGEDTGELFF.

This chain joins TRBV11-2 and TRBJ2-4; unclear D gene. V lost 4 bases and J lost 0, with 16 bases in between. Germline CDR1 reads SGHAT; CDR2 reads FQNNGV. This CDR3 is 17 amino acids long. CDR3 nucleotides: TGTGCCAGCAGCTCGCGCATACTGTCCGTAGCCAAAAACATTCAGTACTTC. Translation gives CASSSRILSVAKNIQYF.

The chain combines TRBV11-2 with TRBJ2-3; D unclear. The CDR3 consists of 14 residues. Trimming took 0 bases from V and 6 from J, leaving 10 bases between them. The germline V gene encodes CDR1 SGHAT and CDR2 FQNNGV. The CDR3 sequence is CASSLDPLTDTQYF. The CDR3 DNA sequence: TGTGCCAGCAGCTTAGACCCCCTAACGGATACGCAGTATTTT.

The chain is built from TRBV30 and TRBJ1-2, with unresolved D. Trimming took off 5 bases at V and 1 base at J, with 20 bases between the two ends. CDR1 is GTSNPN, CDR2 SVGIG, per germline (reference sequence). The CDR3 totals 16 residues. In DNA, the CDR3 is TGTGCCTGGGAGGCTGGTCGGCTAGCTTTTAACTATGGCTACACCTTC. It encodes CAWEAGRLAFNYGYTF.

The chain couples TRBV5-1 to TRBJ2-1, with TRBD2 identical over 9 bases. From germline, CDR1 is SGHRS and CDR2 YFSETQ. This CDR3 is 15 amino acids long. Trimming removed 4 bases from V and 0 bases from J; junction bases left unmatched: 2. CDR3 residues: CASSLAGSSYNEQFF. The CDR3, as DNA: TGCGCCAGCAGCCTAGCGGGAAGCTCCTACAATGAGCAGTTCTTC.

The gene calls are TRBV4-2 and TRBJ2-2; TRBD1 matches 9 bases. The CDR3 spans 15 residues. V was clipped by 3 bases and J by 6 bases; unmatched bases: 5. Germline-derived CDR1 and CDR2 are LGHNA and YNFKEQ. The CDR3 here is CASSQGQGPSGELFF. Here the CDR3 DNA reads TGTGCCAGCAGCCAGGGACAGGGACCCTCCGGGGAGCTGTTTTTT.

J is TRBJ2-5 and V is TRBV29-1; the match to TRBD2 covers 13 bases. The CDR3 runs to 14 residues. V lost 0 bases to trimming and J lost 8 bases; unmatched junction nucleotides: 3. The V gene's germline CDR1 is SQVTM and CDR2 ANQGSEA. CDR3 loop: CSVEEGLAGTTQYF. In DNA, the CDR3 is TGCAGCGTTGAAGAGGGACTAGCGGGGACCACCCAGTACTTC.

The rearrangement joins TRBV6-5 to TRBJ1-1, with D unclear. The CDR3 covers 14 residues. From germline, CDR1 is MNHEY and CDR2 SVGAGI. Between the trimmed V and J ends, which lost 2 bases and 0 bases, there was a span of 7 bases. The CDR3 DNA is TGTGCCAGCAGTTACGGGCCTATGAACACTGAAGCTTTCTTT. Translation gives CASSYGPMNTEAFF.

The chain recombines TRBV6-1 with TRBJ2-7; the D gene is possibly TRBD1 (6 bases). V was pared by 8 bases and J by 0 bases, with 14 bases between. This CDR3 spans 14 amino acids. Per germline, CDR1 MNHNS and CDR2 SASEGT. The CDR3 nucleotides are TGTGCCAGCCAAAGGACAGTTAGCTCCTACGAGCAGTACTTC. Translating it yields CASQRTVSSYEQYF.

CDR3 coding DNA: TGCGCCAGCAGCCAAGAGGCCGGGACAGGTCGCGTTGAGTACAATGAGCAGTTCTTC. It yields the protein CASSQEAGTGRVEYNEQFF. This chain connects TRBV4-1 to TRBJ2-1; 8 bases agree with TRBD1. The CDR3 sequence is 19 residues long. The trim removed 0 bases at V and 4 bases at J, leaving 14 bases unmatched. Germline values: CDR1 MGHRA, CDR2 YSYEKL.

This clone has just one count. V gene TRBV5-1 combines with J gene TRBJ2-6; a possible D gene is TRBD1 (5 bases). The CDR3 length is 15 residues. Deletions cut 2 bases from V and 2 bases from J, with 8 bases between. Germline CDR1 is SGHRS and CDR2 is YFSETQ. The CDR3 protein is CASSLGATGANVLTF. The CDR3 DNA reads TGCGCCAGCAGCTTAGGGGCTACTGGGGCCAACGTCCTGACTTTC.

This sequence joins TRBV4-1 and TRBJ2-7; tentative D call: TRBD1 (6 bases). This CDR3 has 15 residues. V was pared by 1 base and J by 4 bases, with 14 bases between. Per the germline V gene, CDR1 is MGHRA and CDR2 is YSYEKL. This chain's CDR3 is CASSQVSRTDYEQYF. As DNA, the CDR3 is TGCGCCAGCAGCCAAGTGTCTCGGACAGATTACGAGCAGTACTTC.

This clone was observed a handful of times. This chain joins TRBV6-1 and TRBJ1-6, with TRBD1 as a possible D gene (5 bases). Germline assignment: CDR1 MNHNS and CDR2 SASEGT. This CDR3 comprises 13 residues. V lost 7 bases and J 7 bases, leaving 11 bases between the germline ends. CDR3 nucleotide sequence: TGTGCCAGCACGGGGGGGTTGAATTCACCCCTCCACTTT. It codes for CASTGGLNSPLHF.

This chain joins TRBV9 and TRBJ1-2, with 8 bases identical to TRBD1. The CDR3 runs to 15 residues. Germline V gene data show CDR1 as SGDLS and CDR2 as YYNGEE. Trimming cost V 3 bases and J 3 bases; bases outside gene matches: 7. The CDR3 DNA reads as TGTGCCAGCAGCGCGACAGGGGTCCTATACTATGGCTACACCTTC. The encoded protein is CASSATGVLYYGYTF.

V and J are TRBV28 and TRBJ2-7; TRBD1 matches at 10 bases. This CDR3 has 13 residues. CDR1 and CDR2 from the germline V gene are MDHEN and SYDVKM. Unmatched junction bases numbered 9, after V lost 7 bases and J lost 9 bases. CDR3 sequence reads: CASTPGQGKGQYF. For the CDR3, the DNA is TGTGCCAGCACTCCGGGACAGGGGAAAGGGCAGTACTTC.